Presented here are 8 T cell receptor beta chains from one specimen sequenced in a study of T cell repertoires in cytomegalovirus infection. MiXCR, applied by TCRdb to the reads, yields one record per CDR3 protein. There are roughly 800,000 distinct CDR3 sequences in the sample; about 28% occur only once, and 10% to 15% lies in the top ten. The antigens of these receptors remain unknown. Here the sequenced sample was cultured CD8+ T cells from PBMCs, taken from culture after CMV antigen stimulation. The receptor source for this set is a human donor in good health (CMV status not recorded). Some clones in this sample may be carry-over from other donors' samples.

This clonotype was recorded a few times. The chain combines TRBV10-3 with TRBJ2-7, with TRBD2 as a possible D gene (7 bases). V was clipped by 0 bases and J by 4 bases, with 13 bases between them. This CDR3 is 15 amino acids long. Germline CDR1 and CDR2: ENHRY and SYGVKD. The CDR3 bases are TGTGCCATCAGTGAGTCGGGCGGGGGCGGTTACGAGCAGTACGTC. Amino acid sequence: CAISESGGGGYEQYV.

The chain couples TRBV6-9 to TRBJ2-2; 8 positions agree with TRBD1. V trimming: 7 bases; J trimming: 6 bases; junction bases outside the gene matches: 13. Germline CDR1 and CDR2: MNHGY and SVAAGI. The CDR3 is 16 residues long. The CDR3 loop reads CASTPDRAETPGELFF. DNA for the CDR3: TGTGCCAGCACCCCGGACAGGGCCGAAACTCCCGGGGAGCTGTTTTTT.

V gene TRBV12-3 or TRBV12-4 combines with J gene TRBJ2-1; 10 nucleotides match TRBD2. The CDR3 is 15 residues long. J was trimmed by 8 bases and V by 1 base; bases with no gene match: 5. CDR3 sequence: CASSLEVAGGYEQFF. The CDR3 DNA sequence: TGTGCCAGCAGTTTAGAGGTAGCGGGGGGCTATGAGCAGTTCTTC.

This clonotype was recorded a few times. CDR3 residues: CASSWGTSDLNTEAFF. CDR3 DNA sequence: TGTGCCAGCAGCTGGGGTACAAGTGACCTGAACACTGAAGCTTTCTTT. This sequence joins TRBV5-8 and TRBJ1-1; D unresolved. Germline lookup yields CDR1 SGHTS and CDR2 YDEGEE. Trimming left V 3 bases short and J 0 bases short, with 15 bases between. The CDR3 consists of 16 residues.

The chain links TRBV6-2 or TRBV6-3 to TRBJ2-7; the D gene could be TRBD1 or TRBD2 (5 bases each). V gave up 8 bases and J gave up 0 bases, with 17 bases separating them. This CDR3 is 15 amino acids long. Looked up from germline, CDR1 is MNHEY and CDR2 is SVGEGT. In nucleotides, the CDR3 is TGTGCCAGCGATTCTTGGGGGACGCGCTCCTACGAGCAGTACTTC. As protein: CASDSWGTRSYEQYF.

The chain uses TRBV7-2 and TRBJ1-1; D is perhaps TRBD1 (5 bases). The ends were cut back, 1 base at V and 1 base at J, with 10 bases in the middle. Germline assignment: CDR1 SGHTA and CDR2 FQGNSA. The CDR3 contains 15 residues. This chain's CDR3 is CASSLGDGANTEAFF. CDR3 in DNA: TGTGCCAGCAGCTTAGGGGATGGGGCGAACACTGAAGCTTTCTTT.

This clonotype was detected many times. J is TRBJ1-4 and V is TRBV12-3 or TRBV12-4; D uncertain. V gave up 3 bases and J gave up 0 bases, with 11 bases separating them. The CDR3 is made up of 16 amino acids. CDR3 amino acids: CASSLAGSATNEKLFF. CDR3 DNA: TGTGCCAGCAGTTTGGCCGGGTCTGCAACTAATGAAAAACTGTTTTTT.

Remarks on this clonotype: A read error may produce the germline difference seen at one junction end. The rearrangement links TRBV6-1 to TRBJ2-3, with D maybe TRBD2 (5 bases). Germline assignment: CDR1 MNHNS and CDR2 SASEGT. The CDR3 spans 16 residues. This CDR3 is CANSEGVGIHTDTQYF. For the CDR3, the DNA is TGTGCCAACAGTGAGGGAGTAGGGATCCATACAGATACGCAGTATTTT.